This entry is about one TCR beta chain. This clone was counted between two and nine times. Its antigen is currently not known. No qualities accompany the bases; no much larger clone lies one base away. The sample originates from a study of OX40 agonist ivuxolimab in advanced cancers. Study-wide context: Ivuxolimab was an agonistic, fully human IgG2 monoclonal antibody directed against OX40 (CD134), a costimulatory receptor. Intravenous ivuxolimab was administered to patients every 2 weeks at six dose levels: 0.01, 0.1, 0.3, 1.5, 3 and 10 mg/kg. Among the approximately 50 dose-escalation patients, 19 had hepatocellular carcinoma, 15 or so melanoma, 9 renal cell carcinoma and 9 head and neck cancer. A male proportion of almost 85% and a mean age of about 60 years, ranging from roughly 23 to 79, were recorded for the dose-escalation cohort. Prior anti-PD-1, anti-PD-L1 or anti-CTLA-4 therapy was permitted, and checkpoint inhibitors had been received by roughly 40% of dose-escalation patients. Partial responses occurred in three dose-escalation patients: two with cutaneous melanoma and one with hepatocellular carcinoma. Peripheral TCRbeta sequencing was intended to test whether TCR sequence diversity was altered and clonal T-cell expansion was caused by ivuxolimab. The paper reports the monotherapy dose-escalation portion (N of about 50 patients) of the phase I ivuxolimab trial.

V is clipped by 5 bases and J by 5 bases, and the sequence between their germline boundaries is 12 bases long. Spanning cysteine to phenylalanine, the CDR3 consists of 14 amino acids. Here the CDR3 DNA is all that survives: 42 bases in frame from base 1. CDR1 is given as KGHSH and CDR2 as LQKENI, both from the germline V gene. Here is what the overall study found, with its caveats: Partial responders in the 0.1-3.0 mg/kg groups had among the lowest normalized peripheral clonal expansion, especially among CD8+ T cells. At doses of 0.1 to 3.0 mg/kg, clonal expansion of both CD4+ and CD8+ T cells in blood was seen between baseline and week 6. After ivuxolimab, expanded clones were on average more numerous among CD8+ T cells than among CD4+ T cells. The antigen specificity of the clonally expanded peripheral T cells was not determined. Low levels of normalized T-cell clonal expansion were also shown by some nonresponding patients.

Genomic DNA was isolated from the sorted cells so that the TCRbeta CDR3 region could be sequenced. TCRbeta CDR3 regions were sequenced using the immunoSEQ Assay. Drawn from immuneACCESS, this table holds only the in-frame rearrangements with V and J called that TCRdb kept. Clones are partly lost; checked studies trace under half to an unresolved V gene and leave the rest unexplained. The sample table holds some 74,000 clones, of which over 75% were seen once. The top ten hold 0.5% to 0.55% of the sample. Patients with a history of autoimmune disease or receiving systemic immunosuppression were excluded from the trial. Peripheral blood for TCR sequencing was collected from all dose cohorts at baseline, on cycle 4 day 1, and on cycle 7 day 1. Samples were obtained from an open-label, multicenter, first-in-human phase I dose-escalation trial of ivuxolimab. Adults with locally advanced or metastatic melanoma, renal cell carcinoma, hepatocellular carcinoma or head and neck squamous cell carcinoma were enrolled in the trial. Before TCR sequencing, CD4+ T cells and CD8+ T cells were sorted from peripheral blood as separate populations.

Here the chain combines TRBV18 and TRBJ1-4; possibly the D gene is TRBD1, per 5 matching bases. Source: CD4+ or CD8+ T cells sorted from blood, taken in a trial of the OX40 agonist ivuxolimab. This clonotype was sampled from an adult with an advanced solid tumor such as melanoma, head and neck, liver or kidney cancer. Here is the DNA: TGTGCCAGCTCATCCGGGCGGGGGAATGAAAAACTGTTTTTT. This yields the protein CASSSGRGNEKLFF.